This T cell receptor (beta chain) stems from a study of OX40 agonist ivuxolimab in advanced cancers. The overall study: Having had anti-PD-1, anti-PD-L1 or anti-CTLA-4 therapy before was allowed, and around 44% had some.

Here immunoSEQ multiplex PCR was the method, and the copy in TCRdb shows in-frame clones only, minus some. The sample carries tens of thousands of clones, roughly 84% recorded once. The TCR sequence derives from an adult with an advanced solid tumor such as melanoma, head and neck, liver or kidney cancer. The specimen was CD4+ or CD8+ T cells sorted from blood, collected in a trial of the OX40 agonist ivuxolimab.

CDR3 loop: CASSLGQGGEKLFF. The CDR3, as DNA: TGCGCCAGCAGCTTGGGACAGGGAGGTGAAAAACTGTTTTTT. The rearrangement links TRBV5-1 to TRBJ1-4; 7 positions match TRBD1. The trim removed 0 bases at V and 7 bases at J, leaving 3 bases unmatched. The CDR3 is 14 amino acids. The germline V gene encodes CDR1 SGHRS and CDR2 YFSETQ.